This entry features one TCR beta chain sequence. The CDR3 is made up of 12 amino acids. The germline V and J ends were trimmed by 1 base and 5 bases, with 6 bases remaining between them. Produced via immunoSEQ multiplex PCR; TCRdb's table is partial and in-frame only. In all, the sample yields roughly 190,000 clones. The record originates from a study of control samples from healthy donors and cancer patients. The chain recombines TRBV12-3 or TRBV12-4 with TRBJ2-7; D call uncertain. This clonotype originated in a woman aged 30 to 39 in good health. The specimen was blood. CDR3 DNA sequence: TGTGCCAGCAGTTTAGGGGTAAACGAGCAGTACTTC. Residues: CASSLGVNEQYF.